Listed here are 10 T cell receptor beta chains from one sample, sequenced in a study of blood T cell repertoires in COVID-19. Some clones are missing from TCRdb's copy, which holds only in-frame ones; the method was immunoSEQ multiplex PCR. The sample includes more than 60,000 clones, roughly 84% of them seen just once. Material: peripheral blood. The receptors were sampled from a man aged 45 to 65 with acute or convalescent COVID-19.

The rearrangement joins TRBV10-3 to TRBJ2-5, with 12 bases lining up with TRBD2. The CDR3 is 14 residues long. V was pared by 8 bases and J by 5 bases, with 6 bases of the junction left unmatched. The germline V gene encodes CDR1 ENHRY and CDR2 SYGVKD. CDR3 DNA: TGTGCCATCGCTAGCGGGGGGGCTGTTGAGACCCAGTACTTC. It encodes CAIASGGAVETQYF.

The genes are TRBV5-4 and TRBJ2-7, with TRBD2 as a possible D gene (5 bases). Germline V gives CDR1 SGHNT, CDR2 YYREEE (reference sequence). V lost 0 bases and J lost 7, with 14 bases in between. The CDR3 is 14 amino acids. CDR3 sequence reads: CASSLATRAGEQYF. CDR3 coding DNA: TGTGCCAGCAGCTTGGCCACTAGGGCCGGAGAGCAGTACTTC.

The CDR3 DNA is TGTGCCAGCAGCCAAGTAGGGACAGGGGCTTCTGCAGATACGCAGTATTTT. It encodes CASSQVGTGASADTQYF. V usage is TRBV3-1 (or the pseudogene TRBV3-2) and J usage is TRBJ2-3, with TRBD1 matching over 10 bases. CDR1 and CDR2 from the germline V gene are LGHDT and YNNKEL (reference sequence). The CDR3 loop spans 17 amino acids. J lost 4 bases, V lost 1 base, and 8 bases had no gene match.

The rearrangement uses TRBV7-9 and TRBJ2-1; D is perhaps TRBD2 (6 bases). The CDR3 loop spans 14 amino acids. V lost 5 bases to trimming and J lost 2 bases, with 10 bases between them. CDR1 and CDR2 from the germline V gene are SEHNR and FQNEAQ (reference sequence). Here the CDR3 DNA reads TGTGCCAGCAGCCGCGGGACTCCCTACAATGAGCAGTTCTTC. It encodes CASSRGTPYNEQFF.

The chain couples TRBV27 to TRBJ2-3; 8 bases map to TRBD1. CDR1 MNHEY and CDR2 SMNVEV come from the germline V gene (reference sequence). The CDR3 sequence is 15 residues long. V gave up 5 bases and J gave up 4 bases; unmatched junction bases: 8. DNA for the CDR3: TGTGCCAGCAGTGCCGACAGGGGTCCCGCAGATACGCAGTATTTT. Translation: CASSADRGPADTQYF.

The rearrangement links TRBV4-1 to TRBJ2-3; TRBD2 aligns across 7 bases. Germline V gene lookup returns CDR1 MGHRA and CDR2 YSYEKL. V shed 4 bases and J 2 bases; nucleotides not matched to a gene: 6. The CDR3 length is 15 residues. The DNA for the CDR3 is TGCGCCAGCAGCCCTCACGGGACTAACACAGATACGCAGTATTTT. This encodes CASSPHGTNTDTQYF.

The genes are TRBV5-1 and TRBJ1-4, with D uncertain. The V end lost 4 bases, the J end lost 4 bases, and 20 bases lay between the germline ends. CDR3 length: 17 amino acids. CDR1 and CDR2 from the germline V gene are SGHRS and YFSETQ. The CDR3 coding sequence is TGCGCCAGCAGCATCCGGGAGAGGGTCCCATATAATGAAAAACTGTTTTTT. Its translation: CASSIRERVPYNEKLFF.

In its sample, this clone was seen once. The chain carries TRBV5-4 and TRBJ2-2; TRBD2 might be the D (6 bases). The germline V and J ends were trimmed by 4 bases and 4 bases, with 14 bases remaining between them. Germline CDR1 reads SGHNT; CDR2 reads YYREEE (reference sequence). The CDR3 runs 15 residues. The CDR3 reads CASSRKDGGTGELFF. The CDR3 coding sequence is TGTGCCAGCAGCCGAAAAGACGGGGGCACCGGGGAGCTGTTTTTT.

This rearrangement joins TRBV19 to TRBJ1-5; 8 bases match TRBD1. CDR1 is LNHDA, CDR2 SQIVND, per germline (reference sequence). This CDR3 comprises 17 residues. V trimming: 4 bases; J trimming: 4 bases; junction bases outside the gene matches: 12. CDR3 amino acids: CASSTSGGSRENQPQHF. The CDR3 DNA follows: TGTGCCAGTAGTACCTCAGGGGGCTCTAGGGAAAATCAGCCCCAGCATTTT.

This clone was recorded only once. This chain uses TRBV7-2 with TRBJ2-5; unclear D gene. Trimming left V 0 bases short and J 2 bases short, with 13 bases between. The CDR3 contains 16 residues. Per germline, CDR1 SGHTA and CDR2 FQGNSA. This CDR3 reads CASSLARSAAQETQYF. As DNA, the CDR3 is TGTGCCAGCAGCTTAGCGCGATCGGCGGCACAAGAGACCCAGTACTTC.